What follows describes a single T cell receptor beta chain. There is no known antigen for this receptor. Per-nucleotide qualities are absent, and no much larger clonotype sits a single base away. In the germline V gene, CDR1 corresponds to KGHDR and CDR2 to SFDVKD. From its cysteine to its phenylalanine, the CDR3 spans 19 amino acids. Solely the CDR3 DNA is kept, with 57 bases framed from the first base. Relative to germline, V is missing 0 bases and J is missing 0 bases, with 10 bases of the junction outside any gene match. The sequencer listed for this sample is Illumina NovaSeq 6000. cDNA libraries for TCRalpha and TCRbeta were prepared by 5'RACE using constant-segment primers, with sample barcodes and unique molecular identifiers added. Trizol reagent was used to extract RNA from every sample. Library amplification was performed in two PCR steps, and a second sample barcode and Illumina TruSeq adapters were introduced in the second step. The libraries were sequenced on an Illumina NovaSeq using 2 x 150 bp paired-end reads. The study's processing was this. With migec v1.2.7, reads were demultiplexed and then collapsed into UMI-guided consensus sequences. With mixcr v2.1.11, UMI consensuses were aligned to TRA and TRB V and J templates and assembled into clonotypes. A clonotype was counted as expanded or contracted only if both edgeR and NoisET called the change significant, with noise models trained on biological replicates. For edgeR calls, the cutoffs were a false discovery rate-adjusted p below 0.01 and a log2 fold-change threshold of 1. As an exploratory analysis of dynamics, max-normalized trajectories of the 1000 most abundant clonotypes were examined with PCA combined with hierarchical clustering. The CD4 or CD8 phenotype of responding clones was assigned using the separately sequenced CD4+ and CD8+ repertoires. The raw public data were reprocessed by TCRdb itself: fastp quality trimming at Q25, MiXCR clonotype calling, in-frame beta chains only. Entries are consolidated by CDR3 protein sequence, retaining the most common genes and DNA. Clone size and V and J calls follow TCRdb, not the original study. The sample includes tens of thousands of distinct CDR3 sequences, with roughly 9% observed a single time. 12% of the sample goes to the ten largest clones.

The data derive from a study of T-cell memory formation after mild COVID-19 (dated by TCRdb to the early 2020s). Looking at the study overall: TCR sequence clusters from the two donors were largely donor specific. Longitudinal TCRalpha and TCRbeta repertoire sequencing tracked T-cell clones expanding and contracting after mild COVID-19 in two donors. Two young, previously healthy adult volunteers made up the cohort, one male and one female. General findings and caveats noted by the study authors: Balanced CD4/CD8 phenotypes were observed for clones contracting from day 15 to 85, whereas a bias towards CD4+ was observed for a second wave of clones expanding from day 15 to 37. SARS-CoV-2 specificity was not confirmed for the second-wave clones peaking on day 37. Contracting CD4+ clones were found mainly in CM and EM memory subsets, while CD8+ clones were enriched in EMRA. The detection of some responding clones in pre-infection memory suggests that pre-existing cross-reactive memory T cells joined the SARS-CoV-2 response. The study included only a couple of mild cases, and larger cohorts that include severe cases with pre-infection samples were judged to be necessary.

Ficoll-Paque density gradient centrifugation was used to isolate PBMCs. This clonotype was obtained from an adult woman who had mild COVID-19 (a few samples of this study predate the infection). The sample titles of this study are shuffled in the database, so cell type and time point are left out; the donor was told from shared clones. The sequenced sample consisted of PBMCs or a T cell subset sorted from them (not recorded which). Here the chain combines TRBV24-1 and TRBJ2-1, and 7 bases in between align with TRBD1. The DNA sequence is TGTGCCACCAGTGATTTGCCCTACAGGGGCCAGAGCTCCTACAATGAGCAGTTCTTC. The encoded protein is CATSDLPYRGQSSYNEQFF.